This TCR beta chain stems from a study of T cells in localized non-small cell lung cancer (dated by TCRdb to about 2020). For context, the study as a whole: The study analyzed T cell repertoires of over 200 early-stage NSCLC patients, comparing tumors and uninvolved tumor-adjacent lungs. All 220 or so NSCLC patients in the cohort were treatment-naive and had localized lung tumors that were resected. The mean age of the NSCLC patients was about 67 years, with about 120 men and 110 or so women.

A word on this clone: Its recognized antigen is unknown. It has no much larger one-base neighbor in the sample; base qualities were not kept.

The V and J ends are trimmed by 5 bases and 2 bases, leaving 7 bases between them. Taken from cysteine to phenylalanine, the CDR3 has 13 residues. Only the CDR3 region is kept as DNA, spanning 39 bases read in frame from base 1. The germline V gene supplies CDR1 MDHEN and CDR2 SYDVKM. Overall results and qualifications from the work: Because of the exploratory design, TCR variables were selected using unadjusted p-values without false-discovery rate correction. Longer overall survival was associated with higher T cell density in blood, whereas shorter survival was associated with higher clonality in adjacent lung. A median of roughly 60 of the top 100 tumor clones turned up in the paired uninvolved adjacent lung, and approximately 30 of those clones also ranked among the top 100 of that same adjacent lung. Because multi-region tumor sequencing was not performed, intratumor heterogeneity could not be ruled out. The highest T cell clonality was observed in uninvolved tumor-adjacent lung, where clonality exceeded that of tumor, suggesting that antigenic responses were more focused in uninvolved tumor-adjacent lung.

The immunoSEQ Assay was used to sequence TCR beta CDR3 regions from DNA. In the authors' own workflow: T cell density was computed as TCR beta template counts normalized to usable DNA estimated by amplifying housekeeping genes. Richness was estimated with the preseqR package, extrapolating to 400,000 templates for PBMC samples and 120,000 templates for tissue samples. Clonality was calculated as one minus Pielou's evenness. To identify tissue-enriched TCRs, differential abundance testing was run on productive amino-acid clonotypes with a minimum total count of 5 and an alpha of 0.1. The Jaccard Index and the Morisita Overlap Index were used to measure how much the repertoires overlapped between compartments. GLIPH grouped TCR beta CDR3s together with public tetramer-defined viral CDR3s, and a viral motif had to include at least three viral sequences and also show V-gene enrichment. This is the immuneACCESS table as TCRdb keeps it, with only in-frame sequences that have V and J called. A part of the clones is gone; compared with another copy, unresolved V genes explain less than half, and the rest is unexplained. From that table come the V and J calls and clone size; the DNA was used to work out D and trimming. The sample yields under 20,000 clones; approximately 84% were counted once. The ten biggest clones cover approximately 23% of the sample.

At diagnosis, peripheral blood, uninvolved tumor-adjacent lung and tumor were collected and were preserved as a mix of fresh-frozen and FFPE material. Blood samples were analyzed as peripheral blood mononuclear cells for TCR repertoire profiling. The TCR originated in a male donor older than 55 with stage I lung adenocarcinoma. This material consisted of peripheral blood, taken before any cancer treatment. Recombination connected TRBV28 to TRBJ2-1; the D gene is possibly TRBD1, with 6 bases matching. The CDR3 protein sequence reads: CASSRDTYNEQFF. The nucleotides are TGTGCCAGCAGTCGGGACACCTACAATGAGCAGTTCTTC.